The 26 T cell receptor beta chains in this list originate from one sample, sequenced in a study of T-cell memory formation after mild COVID-19. Each CDR3 protein is one row after TCRdb ran MiXCR on the 5' RACE reads. The sample lists 210,000 or so distinct CDR3 sequences; approximately 20% were seen once. The sample was PBMCs or a T cell subset sorted from them (not recorded which). These receptors were obtained from an adult woman who had mild COVID-19 (a few samples of this study predate the infection). Cell type and time point are not known.

CDR3 residues: CASSVGDRAAFF. The CDR3 coding sequence is TGTGCCAGCAGTGTCGGGGACAGGGCTGCTTTCTTT. The rearrangement links TRBV2 to TRBJ1-1; 9 bases map to TRBD1. V shed 4 bases and J 11 bases; nucleotides not matched to a gene: 5. This CDR3 contains 12 residues. The V gene's germline CDR1 is SNHLY and CDR2 FYNNEI.

CDR3 amino acids: CASSSAGRGNTDTQYF. CDR3 nucleotide sequence: TGTGCCAGCAGCTCCGCCGGAAGGGGGAATACAGATACGCAGTATTTT. The rearrangement joins TRBV11-1 to TRBJ2-3, with D perhaps TRBD1 (6 bases). The V end lost 4 bases, the J end lost 3 bases, and 17 bases lay between the germline ends. The CDR3 covers 16 residues. Looked up from germline, CDR1 is SGHAT and CDR2 is FQDESV (reference sequence). The full variable domain, completed using reference TRBV11-1 and TRBJ2-3, is EAEVAQSPRYKITEKSQAVAFWCDPISGHATLYWYRQILGQGPELLVQFQDESVVDDSQLPKDRFSAERLKGVDSTLKIQPAELGDSAMYLCASSSAGRGNTDTQYFGPGTRLTVL.

A few counts support this clonotype. The chain links TRBV28 to TRBJ2-6; TRBD2 is a possible D gene (5 bases). Germline CDR1 MDHEN, CDR2 SYDVKM. Trimming removed 4 bases from V and 4 bases from J, with 11 bases in between. The CDR3 sequence is 15 residues long. The CDR3 DNA is TGTGCCAGCAGTTATTCGGGGTACGGGGCCAACGTCCTGACTTTC. It codes for CASSYSGYGANVLTF.

The chain combines TRBV7-9 with TRBJ2-3; D is uncertain. The CDR3 has 14 amino acids. Trimming removed 1 base at V and 1 base at J, with 6 bases between. The germline V gene has CDR1 SEHNR and CDR2 FQNEAQ (reference sequence). In DNA, the CDR3 is TGTGCCAGCAGCTTAGTCAGCGGCACAGATACGCAGTATTTT. Translation: CASSLVSGTDTQYF.

V and J are TRBV15 and TRBJ2-2, with 9 bases that match TRBD1. Looked up from germline, CDR1 is LNHNV and CDR2 is YYDKDF (reference sequence). The V segment lost 5 bases and the J segment 6 bases; nucleotides outside the gene matches: 7. The CDR3 loop spans 15 amino acids. The chain's CDR3 is CATSQRDRASGELFF. Written as DNA, the CDR3 is TGTGCCACCAGCCAGAGGGACAGGGCTTCCGGGGAGCTGTTTTTT. Together with reference TRBV15 and TRBJ2-2, the CDR3 gives the full variable domain: DAMVIQNPRYQVTQFGKPVTLSCSQTLNHNVMYWYQQKSSQAPKLLFHYYDKDFNNEADTPDNFQSRRPNTSFCFLDIRSPGLGDTAMYLCATSQRDRASGELFFGEGSRLTVL.

This clonotype was found many times. The chain couples TRBV5-1 to TRBJ2-6; D unclear. Germline lookup yields CDR1 SGHRS and CDR2 YFSETQ. The CDR3 spans 16 residues. V was clipped by 4 bases and J by 0 bases, with 11 bases between them. The CDR3 DNA reads as TGCGCCAGCAGCGCAATGGCGAGCTCTGGGGCCAACGTCCTGACTTTC. Translating it yields CASSAMASSGANVLTF.

This clonotype has ten or more counts. The rearrangement links TRBV29-1 to TRBJ2-1, with TRBD2 matching over 7 bases. Germline V gene data show CDR1 as SQVTM and CDR2 as ANQGSEA. This CDR3 is built from 16 residues. The V gene end was trimmed by 4 bases and the J gene end by 0 bases; junction bases not matched to a gene: 9. CDR3 nucleotides: TGCAGCGTTGCTTTCGGGGGAGGGTTCTCCTACAATGAGCAGTTCTTC. This gives the protein CSVAFGGGFSYNEQFF.

CDR3 nucleotides: TGTGCCAGCAGCGTAGAAGTGGATTCACCCCTCCACTTT. Translated: CASSVEVDSPLHF. V usage is TRBV9 and J usage is TRBJ1-6, with D hard to call. The CDR3 has 13 residues. Trimming cost V 0 bases and J 8 bases, with 6 bases left between them. The germline V gene encodes CDR1 SGDLS and CDR2 YYNGEE.

V and J are TRBV5-1 and TRBJ2-2; possibly TRBD2 for D (5 bases). The CDR3 consists of 16 residues. Trimming stripped 3 bases from V and 0 bases from J, with 12 bases between. CDR1 is SGHRS, CDR2 YFSETQ, per germline. The CDR3 region is CASSSEGRTNTGELFF. The CDR3 DNA follows: TGCGCCAGCAGCTCAGAGGGCAGAACGAACACCGGGGAGCTGTTTTTT.

This clonotype was found a few times. The chain has TRBV6-2 or TRBV6-3 and TRBJ2-1, with TRBD2 matching over 13 bases. V was pared by 6 bases and J by 2 bases, with 7 bases of the junction left unmatched. Germline-derived CDR1 and CDR2 are MNHEY and SVGEGT. This CDR3 comprises 17 residues. The CDR3 protein is CASSPTSGRAAYNEQFF. As DNA, the CDR3 is TGTGCCAGCAGCCCCACTAGCGGGAGGGCCGCCTACAATGAGCAGTTCTTC.

The chain combines TRBV7-2 with TRBJ2-7, with a tentative D call TRBD2 (6 bases). CDR1 is SGHTA and CDR2 is FQGNSA in the germline V gene. The CDR3 sequence is 19 residues long. Trimming shortened V by 1 base and J by 4 bases, and 26 bases separated the two germline ends. DNA for the CDR3: TGTGCCAGCAGCTTAGATATCACTAAGTTCGGGGGATTGCAGTACGAGCAGTACTTC. Its translation: CASSLDITKFGGLQYEQYF.

This clonotype has ten or more counts. The chain couples TRBV5-1 to TRBJ2-7, with D hard to call. The CDR3 spans 14 residues. Germline CDR1 SGHRS, CDR2 YFSETQ. V lost 0 bases and J lost 1, with 8 bases in between. The CDR3 loop reads CASSLVPGSYEQYF. The CDR3, as DNA: TGCGCCAGCAGCTTGGTCCCTGGTTCCTACGAGCAGTACTTC.

A few counts support this clonotype. The genes are TRBV20-1 and TRBJ1-2, with 9 bases matching TRBD1. V was pared by 4 bases and J by 4 bases, with 13 bases of the junction left unmatched. The V gene's germline CDR1 is DFQATT and CDR2 SNEGSKA (reference sequence). The CDR3 is 16 residues long. The CDR3 nucleotides read TGCAGTGCTATCCTAGGAGGGACAGGGCGGACCTATGGCTACACCTTC. This encodes CSAILGGTGRTYGYTF.

The rearrangement joins TRBV15 to TRBJ2-2; 8 nucleotides line up with TRBD1. Germline-derived CDR1 and CDR2 are LNHNV and YYDKDF (reference sequence). The CDR3 contains 15 residues. Trimming at V came to 3 bases and at J to 3 bases, leaving 3 bases not matched to a gene. CDR3 sequence reads: CATSRDREYTGELFF. The CDR3 nucleotides read TGTGCCACCAGCAGGGACAGGGAATACACCGGGGAGCTGTTTTTT.

The chain uses TRBV2 and TRBJ2-3; D uncertain. The length of the CDR3 is 14 residues. CDR1 and CDR2 (germline): SNHLY, FYNNEI. V lost 7 bases and J lost 7, with 18 bases in between. CDR3: CASTEGEVQHTQYF. For the CDR3, the DNA is TGTGCCAGCACCGAAGGAGAGGTGCAACATACGCAGTATTTT.

This clonotype was counted a few times. V is TRBV18 and J is TRBJ1-6; D is uncertain. The CDR3 has 15 amino acids. Germline CDR1 and CDR2: KGHSH and LQKENI. Trimming pared 1 base from V and 0 bases from J, leaving 4 bases between. As DNA, the CDR3 is TGTGCCAGCTCACCACAGTCCTCCTATAATTCACCCCTCCACTTT. It codes for CASSPQSSYNSPLHF.

Written as DNA, the CDR3 is TGTGCCAGCAGCCAGACTAGCGGGGGATTTAATGAGCAGTTCTTC. Translation: CASSQTSGGFNEQFF. This chain joins TRBV7-3 and TRBJ2-1; 12 positions match TRBD2. Looked up from germline, CDR1 is SGHTA and CDR2 is FQGTGA. V lost 5 bases and J lost 7; bases outside the gene matches: 6. There are 15 residues in the CDR3.

This chain uses TRBV24-1 with TRBJ2-1; D not resolved. V was shortened by 3 bases and J by 0 bases, with 11 bases between the two germline ends. The CDR3 has 16 amino acids. The germline gives CDR1 KGHDR, CDR2 SFDVKD. CDR3 DNA sequence: TGTGCCACCAGTGATCCGAGCCGAGACTCCTACAATGAGCAGTTCTTC. Amino acids: CATSDPSRDSYNEQFF.

This clonotype was observed a few times. V and J are TRBV7-2 and TRBJ2-1; 11 bases are shared with TRBD2. The CDR3 is 18 residues long. After removal of 0 bases from V and 0 bases from J, the junction contained 4 bases not matched to a gene. CDR1 and CDR2 from the germline V gene are SGHTA and FQGNSA. The CDR3 loop reads CASSLASSGGSSYNEQFF. CDR3 coding DNA: TGTGCCAGCAGCTTAGCATCTAGCGGGGGGAGCTCCTACAATGAGCAGTTCTTC.

This clonotype was recorded a few times. The chain combines TRBV12-3 or TRBV12-4 with TRBJ1-3, with a tentative D call TRBD1 (6 bases). The V and J ends lost 6 bases and 0 bases respectively, with 18 bases between them. There are 17 residues in the CDR3. CDR3 in amino acids: CASSWPLTGSSGNTIYF. The DNA of the CDR3 is TGTGCCAGCAGCTGGCCCCTTACAGGGAGCTCTGGAAACACCATATATTTT.

The gene calls are TRBV5-4 and TRBJ2-1; 11 nucleotides agree with TRBD2. CDR1 and CDR2 (germline): SGHNT, YYREEE (reference sequence). V shed 3 bases, J shed 5 bases, and the junction held 1 base outside the gene matches. This CDR3 is built from 14 residues. CDR3 sequence: CASSWGLADNEQFF. The CDR3 DNA follows: TGTGCCAGCAGCTGGGGACTAGCGGACAATGAGCAGTTCTTC.

The chain recombines TRBV29-1 with TRBJ2-5, with D unresolved. Germline V gives CDR1 SQVTM, CDR2 ANQGSEA. The V gene lost 6 bases and the J gene lost 7 bases, with 18 bases spanning the gap. The CDR3 extends over 13 amino acids. Here the CDR3 DNA reads TGCAGCGTCGCCGCGTCTAGTTTTGGGACCCAGTACTTC. The encoded protein is CSVAASSFGTQYF.

This clonotype showed up just a few times. The chain carries TRBV28 and TRBJ1-2; 7 bases map to TRBD1. The CDR3 spans 14 residues. CDR1 MDHEN and CDR2 SYDVKM come from the germline V gene. Unmatched junction bases numbered 5, after V lost 2 bases and J lost 5 bases. The CDR3 sequence is CASSLSYRGYGYTF. The DNA for the CDR3 is TGTGCCAGCAGTTTAAGCTACAGGGGATATGGCTACACCTTC.

This clonotype was counted ten times or more. One junction end disagrees with the germline gene, perhaps due to a read error. V and J are TRBV6-2 or TRBV6-3 and TRBJ2-6; a possible D gene is TRBD1 (6 bases). The CDR3 is made up of 15 amino acids. Germline V gene sequence: CDR1 MNHEY, CDR2 SVGEGT. CDR3 nucleotide sequence: TGCGCCAGCAGCCCACAGGGCTCTGGGGCCAACGTCCTGACTTTC. Its protein product is CASSPQGSGANVLTF.

This chain uses TRBV19 with TRBJ2-2; D ambiguous. CDR3 length: 10 amino acids. Germline CDR1 and CDR2: LNHDA and SQIVND (reference sequence). The ends were cut back, 10 bases at V and 3 bases at J, with 3 bases in the middle. The CDR3 spells CATYTGELFF. The CDR3 region has the DNA TGTGCCACTTACACCGGGGAGCTGTTTTTT.

This clonotype was detected a few times. The chain recombines TRBV3-1 with TRBJ2-7, with unresolved D. Trimming stripped 2 bases from V and 1 base from J, with 15 bases between. CDR1 and CDR2 (germline): LGHDT, YNNKEL (reference sequence). The CDR3 is 16 residues long. CDR3 sequence reads: CASSQNSAFTSYEQYF. In nucleotides, the CDR3 is TGTGCCAGCAGCCAAAATTCGGCGTTCACATCCTACGAGCAGTACTTC.